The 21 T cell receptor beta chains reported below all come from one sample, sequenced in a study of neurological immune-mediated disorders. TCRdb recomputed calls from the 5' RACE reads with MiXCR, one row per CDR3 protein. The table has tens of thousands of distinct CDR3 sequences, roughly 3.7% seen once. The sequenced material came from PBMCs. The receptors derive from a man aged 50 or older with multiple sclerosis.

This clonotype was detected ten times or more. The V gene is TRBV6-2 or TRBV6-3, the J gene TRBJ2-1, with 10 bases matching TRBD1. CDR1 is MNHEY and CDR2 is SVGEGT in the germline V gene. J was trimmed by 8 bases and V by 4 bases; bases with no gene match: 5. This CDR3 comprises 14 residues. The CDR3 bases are TGTGCCAGCAGTTTGGGACAGGGGATCTATGAGCAGTTCTTC. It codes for CASSLGQGIYEQFF.

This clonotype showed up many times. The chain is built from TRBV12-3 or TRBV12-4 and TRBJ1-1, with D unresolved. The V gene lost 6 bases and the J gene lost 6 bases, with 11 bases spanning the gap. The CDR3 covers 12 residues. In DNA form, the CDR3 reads TGTGCCAGCAGGCGCGGTGTCTCTGAAGCTTTCTTT. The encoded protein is CASRRGVSEAFF.

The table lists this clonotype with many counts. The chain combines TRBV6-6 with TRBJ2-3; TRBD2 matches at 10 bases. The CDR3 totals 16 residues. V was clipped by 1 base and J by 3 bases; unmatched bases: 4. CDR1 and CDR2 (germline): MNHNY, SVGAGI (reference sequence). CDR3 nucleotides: TGTGCCAGCAGTTACTACCTAGCGGGGGCGACAGATACGCAGTATTTT. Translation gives CASSYYLAGATDTQYF.

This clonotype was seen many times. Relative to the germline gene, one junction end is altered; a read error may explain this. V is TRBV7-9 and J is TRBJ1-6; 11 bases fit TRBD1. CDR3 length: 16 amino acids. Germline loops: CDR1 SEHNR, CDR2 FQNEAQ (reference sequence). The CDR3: CASSARTGTGGSPLNF. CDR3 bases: TGTGCCAGCAGCGCGAGAACCGGGACAGGGGGTTCACCCCTCAACTTT.

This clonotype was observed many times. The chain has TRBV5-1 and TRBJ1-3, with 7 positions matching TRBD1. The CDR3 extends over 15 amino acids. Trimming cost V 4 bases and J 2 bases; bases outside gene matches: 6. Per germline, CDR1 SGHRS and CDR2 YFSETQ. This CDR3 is CASSLAGTAGNTIYF. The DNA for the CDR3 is TGCGCCAGCAGCCTAGCAGGGACAGCTGGAAACACCATATATTTT.

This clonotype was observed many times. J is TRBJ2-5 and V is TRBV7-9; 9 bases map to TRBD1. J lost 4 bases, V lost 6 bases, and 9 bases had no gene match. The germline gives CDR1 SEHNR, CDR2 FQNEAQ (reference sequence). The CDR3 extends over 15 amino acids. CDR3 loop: CASRPTGGVGETQYF. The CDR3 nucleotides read TGTGCCAGCAGACCCACAGGGGGCGTGGGAGAGACCCAGTACTTC.

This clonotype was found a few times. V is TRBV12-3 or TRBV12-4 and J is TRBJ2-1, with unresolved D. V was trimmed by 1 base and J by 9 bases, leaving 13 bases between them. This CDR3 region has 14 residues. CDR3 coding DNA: TGTGCCAGCAGTTTAGTGGGTGTCGGCGCTGAGCAGTTCTTC. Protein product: CASSLVGVGAEQFF.

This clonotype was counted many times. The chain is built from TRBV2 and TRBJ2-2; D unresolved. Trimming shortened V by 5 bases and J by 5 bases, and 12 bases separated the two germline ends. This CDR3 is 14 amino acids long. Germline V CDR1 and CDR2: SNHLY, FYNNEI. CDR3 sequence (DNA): TGTGCCAGCAGTTCTCCCTTGGAGACCGGGGAGCTGTTTTTT. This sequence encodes CASSSPLETGELFF.

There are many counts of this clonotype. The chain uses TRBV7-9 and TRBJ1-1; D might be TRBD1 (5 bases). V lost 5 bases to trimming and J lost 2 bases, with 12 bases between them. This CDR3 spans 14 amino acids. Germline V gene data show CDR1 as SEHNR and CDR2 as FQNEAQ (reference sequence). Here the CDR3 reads CASSGGVLNTEAFF. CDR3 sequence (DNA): TGTGCCAGCAGCGGAGGGGTCCTAAACACTGAAGCTTTCTTT.

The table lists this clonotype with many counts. The CDR3 DNA reads TGTGCCAGCAGCCAATACAATGAGCAGTTCTTC. Translated, it gives CASSQYNEQFF. This chain links TRBV12-3 or TRBV12-4 with TRBJ2-1; D is uncertain. The CDR3 loop spans 11 amino acids. V gave up 6 bases and J gave up 4 bases, with 4 bases separating them.

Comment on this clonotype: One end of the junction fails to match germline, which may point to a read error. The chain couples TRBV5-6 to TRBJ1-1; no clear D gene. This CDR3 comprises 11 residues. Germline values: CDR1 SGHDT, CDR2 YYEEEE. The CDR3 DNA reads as TGTGCCAGCAGATTGGAAGCTGAAGCTTTCTTT. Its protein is CASRLEAEAFF.

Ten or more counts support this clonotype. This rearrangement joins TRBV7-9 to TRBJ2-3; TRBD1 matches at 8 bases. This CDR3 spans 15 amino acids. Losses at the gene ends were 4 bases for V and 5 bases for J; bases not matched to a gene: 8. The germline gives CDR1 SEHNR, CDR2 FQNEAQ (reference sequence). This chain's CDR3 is CASSSLQGAGDTQYF. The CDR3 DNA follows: TGTGCCAGCAGCTCCCTCCAGGGGGCTGGAGATACGCAGTATTTT. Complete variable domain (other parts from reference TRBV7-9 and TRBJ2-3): DTGVSQNPRHKITKRGQNVTFRCDPISEHNRLYWYRQTLGQGPEFLTYFQNEAQLEKSRLLSDRFSAERPKGSFSTLEIQRTEQGDSAMYLCASSSLQGAGDTQYFGPGTRLTVL.

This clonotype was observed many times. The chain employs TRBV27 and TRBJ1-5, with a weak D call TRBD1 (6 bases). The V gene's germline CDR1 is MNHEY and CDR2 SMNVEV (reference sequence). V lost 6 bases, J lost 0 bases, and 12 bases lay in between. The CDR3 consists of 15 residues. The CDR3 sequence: CASSPGGGSNQPQHF. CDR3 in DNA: TGTGCCAGCAGCCCCGGAGGGGGTAGCAATCAGCCCCAGCATTTT.

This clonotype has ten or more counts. CDR3 DNA sequence: TGCAGTGCTAGAGAGCTTCAGGGAAACAATTCACCCCTCCACTTT. As protein: CSARELQGNNSPLHF. V and J are TRBV20-1 and TRBJ1-6; perhaps TRBD1 as D (5 bases). CDR3 length: 15 amino acids. Germline-derived CDR1 and CDR2 are DFQATT and SNEGSKA (reference sequence). V was pared by 0 bases and J by 7 bases, with 13 bases between.

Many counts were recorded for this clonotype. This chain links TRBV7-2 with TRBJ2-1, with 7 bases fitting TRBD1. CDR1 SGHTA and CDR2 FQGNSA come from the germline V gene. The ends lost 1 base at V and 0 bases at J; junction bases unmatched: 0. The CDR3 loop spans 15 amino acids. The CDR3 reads CASSLDRGSYNEQFF. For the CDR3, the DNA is TGTGCCAGCAGCTTAGACAGGGGCTCCTACAATGAGCAGTTCTTC.

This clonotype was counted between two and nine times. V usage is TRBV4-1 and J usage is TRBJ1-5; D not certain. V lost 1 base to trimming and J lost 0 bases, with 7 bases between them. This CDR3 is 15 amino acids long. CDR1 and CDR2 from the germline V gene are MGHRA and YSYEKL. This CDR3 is CASSQAVNSNQPQHF. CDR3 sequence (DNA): TGCGCCAGCAGCCAAGCGGTCAATAGCAATCAGCCCCAGCATTTT.

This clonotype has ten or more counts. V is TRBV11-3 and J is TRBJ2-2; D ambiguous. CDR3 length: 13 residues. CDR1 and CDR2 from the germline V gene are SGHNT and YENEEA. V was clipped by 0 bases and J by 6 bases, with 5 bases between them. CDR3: CASSLEGAGELFF. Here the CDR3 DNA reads TGTGCCAGCAGCTTAGAGGGTGCCGGGGAGCTGTTTTTT.

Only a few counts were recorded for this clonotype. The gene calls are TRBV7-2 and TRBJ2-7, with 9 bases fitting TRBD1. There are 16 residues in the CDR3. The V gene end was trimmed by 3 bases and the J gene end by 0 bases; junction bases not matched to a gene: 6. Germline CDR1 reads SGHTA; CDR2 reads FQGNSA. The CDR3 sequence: CASSFDSQGASYEQYF. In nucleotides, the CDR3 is TGTGCCAGCAGCTTTGATTCACAGGGGGCCTCCTACGAGCAGTACTTC.

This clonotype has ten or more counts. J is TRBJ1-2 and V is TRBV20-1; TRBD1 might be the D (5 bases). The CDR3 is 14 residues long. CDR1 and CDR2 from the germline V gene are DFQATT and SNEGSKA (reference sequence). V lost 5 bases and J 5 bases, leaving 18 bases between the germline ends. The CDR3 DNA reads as TGCAGTGCTGGTCCCGAAAGGGGATTATATGGCTACACCTTC. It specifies CSAGPERGLYGYTF.

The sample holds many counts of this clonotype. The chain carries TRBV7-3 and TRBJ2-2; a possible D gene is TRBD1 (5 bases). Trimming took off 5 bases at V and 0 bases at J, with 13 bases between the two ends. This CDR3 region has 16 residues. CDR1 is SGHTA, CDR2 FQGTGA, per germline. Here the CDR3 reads CASSPRGSANTGELFF. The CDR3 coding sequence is TGTGCCAGCAGCCCAAGGGGCAGCGCGAACACCGGGGAGCTGTTTTTT.

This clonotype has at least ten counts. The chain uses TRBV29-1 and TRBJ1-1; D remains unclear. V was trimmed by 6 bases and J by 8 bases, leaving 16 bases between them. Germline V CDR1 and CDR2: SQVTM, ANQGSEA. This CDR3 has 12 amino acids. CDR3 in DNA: TGCAGCGTAGTACAGTCGTCAACCGAAGCTTTCTTT. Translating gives CSVVQSSTEAFF.